The T cell receptor (beta chain) described here comes from a study of T cells after posttransplantation cyclophosphamide. The naive gate required viable CD3+CD4+ or CD3+CD8+ cells with CCR7+CD45RA+CD45RO-CD95-CD27+CD28+ phenotype. Clones were sequenced by immunoSEQ multiplex PCR, and TCRdb holds only the in-frame ones, with some missing. The sample lists about 31,000 clones; around 90% were seen once. Germline V gene lookup returns CDR1 MGHRA and CDR2 YSYEKL. The CDR3 spans 16 residues. With 4 bases removed from V and 0 bases from J, the gap between germline ends came to 14 bases. This receptor was identified in a woman aged 55 to 70 in good health, CMV-negative, and a related stem cell transplant donor. The specimen was naive CD4+ T cells sorted from PBMCs. The genes are TRBV4-1 and TRBJ2-3, with D tentatively TRBD2 (6 bases). The CDR3 DNA reads TGCGCCAGCAGCCCCCCCCAGCGGGCGAGCACAGATACGCAGTATTTT. It specifies CASSPPQRASTDTQYF.